This TCR beta chain was obtained from a study of cytomegalovirus exposure and HLA in healthy donors. Turning to this clone: As yet, its antigen is unknown.

There are 12 residues in the CDR3. Looked up from germline, CDR1 is MGHRA and CDR2 is YSYEKL. V was clipped by 4 bases and J by 9 bases, with 10 bases between them. General study points: TCR beta V- and J-gene trimming was later associated with a missense DCLRE1C variant. In a later analysis, DRB1 alleles had the most associated TCRs; HLA-C alleles the fewest. In all likelihood, a cluster of highly shared sequence variants was a sequencing artifact. Prior analysis indicated that the majority of TCR beta V segments exhibited productivity approximately 90% or approximately 30% of the time.

The primer mix had 60 Vbeta and 13 Jbeta primers. Using immunoSEQ multiplex PCR, the repertoire was profiled, and TCRdb retains in-frame clones only, with some absent. Its listing shows 130,000 or so clones. This receptor was taken from a woman between 40 and 50 years old in good health and CMV-seropositive. The sequencing input was PBMCs. This sequence joins TRBV4-1 and TRBJ1-5; D not certain. CDR3 amino acids: CASSPSGGPQHF. CDR3 DNA: TGCGCCAGCAGCCCCTCGGGAGGGCCCCAGCATTTT.